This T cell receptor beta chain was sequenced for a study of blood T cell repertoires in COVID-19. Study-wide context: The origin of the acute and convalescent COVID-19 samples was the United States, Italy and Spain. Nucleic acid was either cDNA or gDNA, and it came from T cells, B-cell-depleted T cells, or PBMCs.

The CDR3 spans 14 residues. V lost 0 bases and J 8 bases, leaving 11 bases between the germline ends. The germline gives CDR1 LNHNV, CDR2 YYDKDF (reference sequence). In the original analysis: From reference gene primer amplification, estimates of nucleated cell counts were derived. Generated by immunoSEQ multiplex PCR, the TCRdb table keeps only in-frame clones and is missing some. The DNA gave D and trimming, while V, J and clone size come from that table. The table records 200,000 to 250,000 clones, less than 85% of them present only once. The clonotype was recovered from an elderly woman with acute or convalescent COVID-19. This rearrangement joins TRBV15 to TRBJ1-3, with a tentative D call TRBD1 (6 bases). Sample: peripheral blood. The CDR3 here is CATSRDRGEYTIYF. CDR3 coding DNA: TGTGCCACCAGCAGAGACAGGGGTGAATACACCATATATTTT.